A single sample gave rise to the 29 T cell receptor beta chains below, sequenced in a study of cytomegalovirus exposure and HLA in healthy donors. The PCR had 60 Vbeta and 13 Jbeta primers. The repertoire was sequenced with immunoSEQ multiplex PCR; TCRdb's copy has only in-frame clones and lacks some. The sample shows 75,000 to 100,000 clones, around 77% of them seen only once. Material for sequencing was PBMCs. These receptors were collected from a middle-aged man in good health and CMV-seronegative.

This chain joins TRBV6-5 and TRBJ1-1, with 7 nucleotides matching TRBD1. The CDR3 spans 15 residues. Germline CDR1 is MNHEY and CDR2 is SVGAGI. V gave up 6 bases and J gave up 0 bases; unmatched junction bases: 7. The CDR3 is CASRHPGQLNTEAFF. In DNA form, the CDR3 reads TGTGCCAGCAGGCACCCGGGACAGCTGAACACTGAAGCTTTCTTT.

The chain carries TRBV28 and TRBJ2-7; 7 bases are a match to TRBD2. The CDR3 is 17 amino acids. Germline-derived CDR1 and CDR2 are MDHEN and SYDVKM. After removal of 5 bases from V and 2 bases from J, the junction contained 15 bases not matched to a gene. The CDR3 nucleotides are TGTGCCAGCAGTCCCGGGACTGCCAGCCGGGGGGCCTACGAGCAGTACTTC. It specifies CASSPGTASRGAYEQYF. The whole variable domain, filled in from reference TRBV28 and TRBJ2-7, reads DVKVTQSSRYLVKRTGEKVFLECVQDMDHENMFWYRQDPGLGLRLIYFSYDVKMKEKGDIPEGYSVSREKKERFSLILESASTNQTSMYLCASSPGTASRGAYEQYFGPGTRLTVT.

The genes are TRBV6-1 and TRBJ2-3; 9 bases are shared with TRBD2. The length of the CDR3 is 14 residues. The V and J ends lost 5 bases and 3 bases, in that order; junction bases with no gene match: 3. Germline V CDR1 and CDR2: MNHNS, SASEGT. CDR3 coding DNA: TGTGCCAGCAGTCAGACTAGCGGAACAGATACGCAGTATTTT. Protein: CASSQTSGTDTQYF.

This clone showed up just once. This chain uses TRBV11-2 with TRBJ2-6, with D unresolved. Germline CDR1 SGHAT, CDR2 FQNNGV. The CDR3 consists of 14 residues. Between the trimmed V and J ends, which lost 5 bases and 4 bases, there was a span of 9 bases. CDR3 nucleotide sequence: TGTGCCAGCAGCCCAGGTGGAGGGGCCAACGTCCTGACTTTC. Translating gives CASSPGGGANVLTF.

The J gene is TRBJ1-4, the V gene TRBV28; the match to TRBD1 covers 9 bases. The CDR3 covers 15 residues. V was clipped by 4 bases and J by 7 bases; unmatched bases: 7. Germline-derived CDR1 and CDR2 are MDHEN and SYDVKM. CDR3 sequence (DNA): TGTGCCAGCAGTTACCGGGACAGGGTTATTGAAAAACTGTTTTTT. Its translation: CASSYRDRVIEKLFF. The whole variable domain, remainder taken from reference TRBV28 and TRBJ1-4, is DVKVTQSSRYLVKRTGEKVFLECVQDMDHENMFWYRQDPGLGLRLIYFSYDVKMKEKGDIPEGYSVSREKKERFSLILESASTNQTSMYLCASSYRDRVIEKLFFGSGTQLSVL.

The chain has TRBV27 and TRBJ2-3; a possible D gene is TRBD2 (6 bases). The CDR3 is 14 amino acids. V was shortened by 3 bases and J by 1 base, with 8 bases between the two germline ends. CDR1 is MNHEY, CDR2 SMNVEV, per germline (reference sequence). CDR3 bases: TGTGCCAGCAGTTTGCGGGGCCGCACAGATACGCAGTATTTT. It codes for CASSLRGRTDTQYF.

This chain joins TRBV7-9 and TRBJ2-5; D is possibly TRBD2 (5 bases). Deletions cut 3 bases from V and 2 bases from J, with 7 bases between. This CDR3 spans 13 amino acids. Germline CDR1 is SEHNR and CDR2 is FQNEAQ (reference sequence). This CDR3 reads CASSFAGQETQYF. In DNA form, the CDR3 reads TGTGCCAGCAGCTTCGCGGGTCAAGAGACCCAGTACTTC. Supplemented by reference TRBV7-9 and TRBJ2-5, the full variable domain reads DTGVSQNPRHKITKRGQNVTFRCDPISEHNRLYWYRQTLGQGPEFLTYFQNEAQLEKSRLLSDRFSAERPKGSFSTLEIQRTEQGDSAMYLCASSFAGQETQYFGPGTRLLVL.

The CDR3 sequence is CASSVDFATNEKLFF. CDR3 sequence (DNA): TGTGCCAGCAGCGTAGACTTTGCAACTAATGAAAAACTGTTTTTT. This chain uses TRBV9 with TRBJ1-4; D gene uncertain. This CDR3 contains 15 residues. Germline V gene data show CDR1 as SGDLS and CDR2 as YYNGEE. The V end lost 0 bases, the J end lost 0 bases, and 6 bases lay between the germline ends.

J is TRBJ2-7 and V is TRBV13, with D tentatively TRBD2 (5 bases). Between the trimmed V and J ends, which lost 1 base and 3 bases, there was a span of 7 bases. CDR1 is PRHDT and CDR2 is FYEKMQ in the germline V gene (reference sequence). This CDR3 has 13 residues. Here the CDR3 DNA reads TGTGCCAGCAGCTTAGAAGAGGGCTACGAGCAGTACTTC. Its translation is CASSLEEGYEQYF.

The CDR3 region has the DNA TGCGCCAGCAGCCAAGCCGACGGTGGGGGGACAGGGGTTAACTATGGCTACACCTTC. This encodes CASSQADGGGTGVNYGYTF. J is TRBJ1-2 and V is TRBV4-1; 10 bases match TRBD1. Germline-derived CDR1 and CDR2 are MGHRA and YSYEKL. V dropped 1 base and J dropped 1; count of bases not matched to a gene: 12. This CDR3 is 19 amino acids long.

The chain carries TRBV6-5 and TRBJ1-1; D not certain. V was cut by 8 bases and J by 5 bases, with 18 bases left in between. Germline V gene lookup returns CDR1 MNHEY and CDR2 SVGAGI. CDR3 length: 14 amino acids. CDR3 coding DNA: TGTGCCAGCTCAGGTCCCGGCGACGAGACTGAAGCTTTCTTT. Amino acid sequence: CASSGPGDETEAFF.

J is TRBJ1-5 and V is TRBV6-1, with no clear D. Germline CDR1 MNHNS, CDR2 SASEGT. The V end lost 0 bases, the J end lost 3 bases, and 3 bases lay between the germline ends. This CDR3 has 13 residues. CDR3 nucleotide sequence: TGTGCCAGCAGTGAAGCGGCCAATCAGCCCCAGCATTTT. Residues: CASSEAANQPQHF.

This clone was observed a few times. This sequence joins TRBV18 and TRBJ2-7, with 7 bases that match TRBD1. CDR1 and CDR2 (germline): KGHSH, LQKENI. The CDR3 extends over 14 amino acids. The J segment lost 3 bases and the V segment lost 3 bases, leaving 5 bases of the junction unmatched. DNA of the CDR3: TGTGCCAGCTCACCCGGGACAGCAAACTACGAGCAGTACTTC. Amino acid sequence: CASSPGTANYEQYF.

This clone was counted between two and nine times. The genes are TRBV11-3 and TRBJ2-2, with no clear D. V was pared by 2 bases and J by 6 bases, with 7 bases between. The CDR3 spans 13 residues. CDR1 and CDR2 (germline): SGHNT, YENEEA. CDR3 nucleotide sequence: TGTGCCAGCAGCTTATCTGTTGCCGGGGAGCTGTTTTTT. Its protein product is CASSLSVAGELFF.

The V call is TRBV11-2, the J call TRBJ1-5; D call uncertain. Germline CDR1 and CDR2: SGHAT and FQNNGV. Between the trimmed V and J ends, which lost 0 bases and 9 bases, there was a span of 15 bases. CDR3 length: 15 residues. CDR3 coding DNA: TGTGCCAGCAGCTTAGATCGGGGAGCGCCGTGGCCCCAGCATTTT. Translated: CASSLDRGAPWPQHF.

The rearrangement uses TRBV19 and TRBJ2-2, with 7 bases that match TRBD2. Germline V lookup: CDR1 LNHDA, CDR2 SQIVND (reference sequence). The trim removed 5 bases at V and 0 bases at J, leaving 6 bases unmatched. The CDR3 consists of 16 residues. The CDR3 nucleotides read TGTGCCAGTAGTGCAAGCGGGATCGCGAACACCGGGGAGCTGTTTTTT. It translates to CASSASGIANTGELFF. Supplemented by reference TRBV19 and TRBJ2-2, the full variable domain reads DGGITQSPKYLFRKEGQNVTLSCEQNLNHDAMYWYRQDPGQGLRLIYYSQIVNDFQKGDIAEGYSVSREKKESFPLTVTSAQKNPTAFYLCASSASGIANTGELFFGEGSRLTVL.

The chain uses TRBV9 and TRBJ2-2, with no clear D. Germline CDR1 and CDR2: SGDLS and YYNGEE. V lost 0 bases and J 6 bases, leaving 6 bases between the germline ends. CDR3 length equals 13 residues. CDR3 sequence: CASSVDLSGELFF. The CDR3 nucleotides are TGTGCCAGCAGCGTAGACTTATCCGGGGAGCTGTTTTTT.

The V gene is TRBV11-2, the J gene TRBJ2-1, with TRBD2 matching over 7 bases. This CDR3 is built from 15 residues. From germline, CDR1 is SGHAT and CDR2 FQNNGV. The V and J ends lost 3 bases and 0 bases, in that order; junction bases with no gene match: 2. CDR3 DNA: TGTGCCAGCAGCTTTGGCGGGAGCTCCTACAATGAGCAGTTCTTC. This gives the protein CASSFGGSSYNEQFF. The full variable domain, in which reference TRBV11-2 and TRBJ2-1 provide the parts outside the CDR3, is EAGVAQSPRYKIIEKRQSVAFWCNPISGHATLYWYQQILGQGPKLLIQFQNNGVVDDSQLPKDRFSAERLKGVDSTLKIQPAKLEDSAVYLCASSFGGSSYNEQFFGPGTRLTVL.

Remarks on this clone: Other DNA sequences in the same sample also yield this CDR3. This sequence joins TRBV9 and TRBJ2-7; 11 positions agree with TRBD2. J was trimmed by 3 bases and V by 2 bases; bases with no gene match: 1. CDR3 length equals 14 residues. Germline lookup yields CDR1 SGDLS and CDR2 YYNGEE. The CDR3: CASSVGLAGYEQYF. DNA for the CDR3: TGTGCCAGCAGCGTTGGACTAGCGGGCTACGAGCAGTACTTC. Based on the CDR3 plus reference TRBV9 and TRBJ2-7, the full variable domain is DSGVTQTPKHLITATGQRVTLRCSPRSGDLSVYWYQQSLDQGLQFLIQYYNGEERAKGNILERFSAQQFPDLHSELNLSSLELGDSALYFCASSVGLAGYEQYFGPGTRLTVT.

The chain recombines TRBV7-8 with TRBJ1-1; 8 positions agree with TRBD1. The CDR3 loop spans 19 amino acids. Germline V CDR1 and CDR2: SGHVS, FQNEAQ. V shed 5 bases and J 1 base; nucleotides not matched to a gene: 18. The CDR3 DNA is TGTGCCAGCAGCCGGGGAGGGGACAGGTTCCTGGGGGGGAACACTGAAGCTTTCTTT. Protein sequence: CASSRGGDRFLGGNTEAFF.

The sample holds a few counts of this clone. CDR3 sequence (DNA): TGTGCCAGCAGTTACTCGGGGGGCACTGAAGCTTTCTTT. As protein: CASSYSGGTEAFF. The genes are TRBV6-6 and TRBJ1-1; the D gene is possibly TRBD1 (5 bases). The CDR3 length is 13 residues. Looked up from germline, CDR1 is MNHNY and CDR2 is SVGAGI (reference sequence). The germline V and J ends were trimmed by 0 bases and 4 bases, with 6 bases remaining between them.

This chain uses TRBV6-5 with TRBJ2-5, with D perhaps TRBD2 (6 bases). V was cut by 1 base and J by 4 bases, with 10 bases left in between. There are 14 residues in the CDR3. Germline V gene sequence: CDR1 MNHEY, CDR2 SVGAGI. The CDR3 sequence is CASSYWEDRETQYF. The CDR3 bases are TGTGCCAGCAGTTACTGGGAGGATCGAGAGACCCAGTACTTC.

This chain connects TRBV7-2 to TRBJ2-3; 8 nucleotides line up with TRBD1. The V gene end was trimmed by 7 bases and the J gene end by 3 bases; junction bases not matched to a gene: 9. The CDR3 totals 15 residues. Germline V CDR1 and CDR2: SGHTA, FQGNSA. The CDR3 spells CASTDPDRATDTQYF. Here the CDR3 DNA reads TGTGCCAGCACCGATCCGGACAGGGCAACAGATACGCAGTATTTT.

CDR3: CASRGTATGELFF. CDR3 coding DNA: TGTGCCAGCCGCGGGACAGCCACCGGGGAGCTGTTTTTT. This rearrangement joins TRBV28 to TRBJ2-2; D is perhaps TRBD1 (7 bases). The V gene lost 8 bases and the J gene lost 4 bases, with 11 bases spanning the gap. The germline V gene has CDR1 MDHEN and CDR2 SYDVKM. This CDR3 region has 13 residues. Using reference TRBV28 and TRBJ2-2 for the parts outside the CDR3, the full variable domain is DVKVTQSSRYLVKRTGEKVFLECVQDMDHENMFWYRQDPGLGLRLIYFSYDVKMKEKGDIPEGYSVSREKKERFSLILESASTNQTSMYLCASRGTATGELFFGEGSRLTVL.

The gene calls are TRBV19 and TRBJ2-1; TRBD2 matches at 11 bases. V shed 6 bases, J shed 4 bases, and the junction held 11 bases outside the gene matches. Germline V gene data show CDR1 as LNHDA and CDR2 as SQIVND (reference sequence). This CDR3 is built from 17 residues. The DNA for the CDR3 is TGTGCCAGTAGGCTTGGTAGCGGGGGGGGGTATTACAATGAGCAGTTCTTC. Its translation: CASRLGSGGGYYNEQFF.

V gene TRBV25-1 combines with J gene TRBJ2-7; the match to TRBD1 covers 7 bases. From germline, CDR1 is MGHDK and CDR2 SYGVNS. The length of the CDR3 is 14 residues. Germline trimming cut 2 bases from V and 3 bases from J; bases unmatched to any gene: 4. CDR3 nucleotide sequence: TGTGCCAGCAGTGAAACAGGGGCACTCTACGAGCAGTACTTC. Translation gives CASSETGALYEQYF.

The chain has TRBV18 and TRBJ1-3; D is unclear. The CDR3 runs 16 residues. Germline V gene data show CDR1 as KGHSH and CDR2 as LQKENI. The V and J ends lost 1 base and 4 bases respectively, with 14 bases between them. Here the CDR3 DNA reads TGTGCCAGCTCACCACTTTGGGCGAAGGCCGGAAACACCATATATTTT. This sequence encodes CASSPLWAKAGNTIYF.

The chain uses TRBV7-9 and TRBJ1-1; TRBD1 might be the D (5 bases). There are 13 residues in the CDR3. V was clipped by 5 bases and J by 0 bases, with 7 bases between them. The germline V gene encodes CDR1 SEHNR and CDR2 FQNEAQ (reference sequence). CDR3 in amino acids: CASSGGVNTEAFF. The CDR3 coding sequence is TGTGCCAGCAGCGGGGGGGTGAACACTGAAGCTTTCTTT.

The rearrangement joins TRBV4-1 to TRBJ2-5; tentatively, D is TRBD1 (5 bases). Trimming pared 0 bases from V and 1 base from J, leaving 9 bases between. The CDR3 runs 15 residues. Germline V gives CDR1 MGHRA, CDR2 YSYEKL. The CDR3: CASSQDPQGQETQYF. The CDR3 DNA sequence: TGCGCCAGCAGCCAAGACCCCCAGGGCCAAGAGACCCAGTACTTC.